The present TCR beta chain was sequenced within a study of beta chain features in type 1 diabetes. Reverse transcription of all isolated RNA meant that expressed TCRB transcripts were sequenced. The data were produced by immunoSEQ multiplex PCR, yet TCRdb's version contains in-frame clones alone and is incomplete. The sample records about 150,000 clones, about 7.8% being singletons. The trim removed 0 bases at V and 4 bases at J, leaving 6 bases unmatched. Germline V gene lookup returns CDR1 SGHRS and CDR2 YFSETQ. This CDR3 is built from 15 residues. General study results and limits: Type 1 diabetes patients had TCRB CDR3s that were shorter (moderately but significantly so) in all four CD4+ subsets.

The authors took one heparinised blood draw, averaging approximately 0.12 L, from each donor. Points on this clone: No antigen is known for it.

This chain links TRBV5-1 with TRBJ2-7; TRBD1 matches 8 bases. The clonotype comes from a woman aged 40 to 50 with type 1 diabetes. The sample taken for sequencing was central memory CD4+ T cells from blood. The CDR3 sequence is CASSLVQGGRYEQYF. DNA for the CDR3: TGCGCCAGCAGCTTGGTACAGGGGGGTAGGTACGAGCAGTACTTC.